This section outlines one T cell receptor (beta chain) sequence together with its context. Trimming took off 5 bases at V and 4 bases at J, with 14 bases between the two ends. The CDR3 covers 14 residues. Germline CDR1 MRHNA, CDR2 SNTAGT. This entry belongs to a study of early T cells in non-severe SARS-CoV-2 infection. Unique molecular identifiers tagged individual cDNA molecules. Via MiXCR, TCRdb re-called the 5' RACE reads, giving one row per CDR3 protein. In the table there are more than 80,000 distinct CDR3 sequences, roughly 15% of which are singletons. Sequencing was carried out using whole blood. The chain is built from TRBV6-4 and TRBJ1-2; no reliable D call. The sequence derives from an adult who was a healthcare worker with PCR-confirmed SARS-CoV-2 infection or an uninfected control (not recorded which). CDR3 residues: CASSPGGGVYGYTF. Written as DNA, the CDR3 is TGTGCCAGCAGTCCCGGCGGAGGCGTCTATGGCTACACCTTC.